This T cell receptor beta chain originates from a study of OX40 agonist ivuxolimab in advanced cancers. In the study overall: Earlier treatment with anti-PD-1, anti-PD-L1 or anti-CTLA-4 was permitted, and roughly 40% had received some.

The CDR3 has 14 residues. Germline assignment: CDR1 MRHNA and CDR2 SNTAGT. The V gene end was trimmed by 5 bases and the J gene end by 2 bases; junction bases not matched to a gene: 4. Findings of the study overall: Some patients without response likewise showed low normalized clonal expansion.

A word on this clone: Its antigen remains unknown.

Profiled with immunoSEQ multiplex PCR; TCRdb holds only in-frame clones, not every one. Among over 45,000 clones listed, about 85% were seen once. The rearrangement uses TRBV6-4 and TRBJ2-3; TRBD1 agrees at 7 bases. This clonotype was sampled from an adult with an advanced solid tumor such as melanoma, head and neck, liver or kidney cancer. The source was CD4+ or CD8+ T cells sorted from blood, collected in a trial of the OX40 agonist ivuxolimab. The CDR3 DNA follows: TGTGCCAGCAGTCGGGACAGTTTCACAGATACGCAGTATTTT. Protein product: CASSRDSFTDTQYF.